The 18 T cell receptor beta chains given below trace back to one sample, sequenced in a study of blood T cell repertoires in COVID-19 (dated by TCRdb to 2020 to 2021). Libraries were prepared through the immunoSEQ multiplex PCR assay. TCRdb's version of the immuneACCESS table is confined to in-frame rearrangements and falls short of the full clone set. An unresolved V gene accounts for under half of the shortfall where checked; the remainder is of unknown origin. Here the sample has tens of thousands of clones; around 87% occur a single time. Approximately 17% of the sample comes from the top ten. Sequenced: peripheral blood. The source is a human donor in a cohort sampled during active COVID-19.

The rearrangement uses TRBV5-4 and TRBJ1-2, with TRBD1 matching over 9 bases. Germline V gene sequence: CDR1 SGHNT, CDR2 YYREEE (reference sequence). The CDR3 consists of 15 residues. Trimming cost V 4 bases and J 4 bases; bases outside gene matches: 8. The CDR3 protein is CASSTPGQGSYGYTF. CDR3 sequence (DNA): TGTGCCAGCAGCACTCCGGGACAGGGATCCTATGGCTACACCTTC.

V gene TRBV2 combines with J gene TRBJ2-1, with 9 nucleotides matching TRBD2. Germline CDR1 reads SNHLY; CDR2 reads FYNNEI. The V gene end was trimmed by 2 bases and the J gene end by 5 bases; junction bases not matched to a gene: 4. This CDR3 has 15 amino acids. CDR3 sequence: CASSESLAGNNEQFF. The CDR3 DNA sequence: TGTGCCAGCAGTGAAAGTCTAGCGGGGAACAATGAGCAGTTCTTC.

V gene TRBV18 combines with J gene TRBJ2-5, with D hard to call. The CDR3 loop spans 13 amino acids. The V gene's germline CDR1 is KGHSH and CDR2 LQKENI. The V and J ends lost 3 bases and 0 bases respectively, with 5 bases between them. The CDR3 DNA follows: TGTGCCAGCTCACCGGGCCACCAAGAGACCCAGTACTTC. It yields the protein CASSPGHQETQYF.

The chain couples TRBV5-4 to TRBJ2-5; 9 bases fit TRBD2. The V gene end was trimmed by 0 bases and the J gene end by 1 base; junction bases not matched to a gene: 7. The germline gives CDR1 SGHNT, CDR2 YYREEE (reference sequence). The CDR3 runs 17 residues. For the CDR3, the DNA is TGTGCCAGCAGCTTGGTGGTGCTAGCGGGACTCCAAGAGACCCAGTACTTC. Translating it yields CASSLVVLAGLQETQYF. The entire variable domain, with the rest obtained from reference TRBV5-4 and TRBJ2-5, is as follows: ETGVTQSPTHLIKTRGQQVTLRCSSQSGHNTVSWYQQALGQGPQFIFQYYREEENGRGNFPPRFSGLQFPNYSSELNVNALELDDSALYLCASSLVVLAGLQETQYFGPGTRLLVL.

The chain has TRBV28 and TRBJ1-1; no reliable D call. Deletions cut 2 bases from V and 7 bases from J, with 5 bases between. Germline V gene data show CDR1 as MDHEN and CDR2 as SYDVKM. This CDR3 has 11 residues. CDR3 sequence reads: CASSLRSEAFF. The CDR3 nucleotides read TGTGCCAGCAGTTTACGGAGTGAAGCTTTCTTT.

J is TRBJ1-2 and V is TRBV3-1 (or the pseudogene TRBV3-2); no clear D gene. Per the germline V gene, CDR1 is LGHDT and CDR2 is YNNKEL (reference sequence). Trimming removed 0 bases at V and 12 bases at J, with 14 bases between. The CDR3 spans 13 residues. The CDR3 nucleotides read TGTGCCAGCAGCCAAGATTTCTCAGGCGTGGACACCTTC. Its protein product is CASSQDFSGVDTF.

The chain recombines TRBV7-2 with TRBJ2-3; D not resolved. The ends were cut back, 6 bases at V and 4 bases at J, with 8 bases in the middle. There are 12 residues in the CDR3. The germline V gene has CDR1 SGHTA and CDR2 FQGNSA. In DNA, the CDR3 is TGTGCCAGCAGATTCGAGGCAGATACGCAGTATTTT. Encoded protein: CASRFEADTQYF.

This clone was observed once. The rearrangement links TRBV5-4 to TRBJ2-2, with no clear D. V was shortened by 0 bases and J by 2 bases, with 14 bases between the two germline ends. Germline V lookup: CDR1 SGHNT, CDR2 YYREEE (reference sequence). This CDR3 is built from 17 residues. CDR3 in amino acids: CASSLAWRSANTGELFF. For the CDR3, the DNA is TGTGCCAGCAGCTTGGCGTGGCGGAGTGCCAACACCGGGGAGCTGTTTTTT.

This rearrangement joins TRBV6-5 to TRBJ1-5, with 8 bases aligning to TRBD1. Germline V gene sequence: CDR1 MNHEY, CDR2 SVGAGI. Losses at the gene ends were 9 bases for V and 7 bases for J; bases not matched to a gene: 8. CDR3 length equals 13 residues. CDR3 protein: CASRTGNGQPQHF. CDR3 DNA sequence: TGTGCCAGTCGGACAGGGAACGGGCAGCCCCAGCATTTT.

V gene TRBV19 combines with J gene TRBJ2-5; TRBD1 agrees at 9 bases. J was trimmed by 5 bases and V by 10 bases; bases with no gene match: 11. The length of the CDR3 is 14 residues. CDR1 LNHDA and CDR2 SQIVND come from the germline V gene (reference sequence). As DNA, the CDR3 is TGTGCCAAACAACCGGGACAGGGAGGGGAGACCCAGTACTTC. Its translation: CAKQPGQGGETQYF. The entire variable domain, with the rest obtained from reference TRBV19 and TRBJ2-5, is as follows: DGGITQSPKYLFRKEGQNVTLSCEQNLNHDAMYWYRQDPGQGLRLIYYSQIVNDFQKGDIAEGYSVSREKKESFPLTVTSAQKNPTAFYLCAKQPGQGGETQYFGPGTRLLVL.

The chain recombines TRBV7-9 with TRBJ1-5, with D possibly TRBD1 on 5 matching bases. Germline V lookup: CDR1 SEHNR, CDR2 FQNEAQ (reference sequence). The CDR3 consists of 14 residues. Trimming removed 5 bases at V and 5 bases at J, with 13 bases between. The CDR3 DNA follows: TGTGCCAGCAGCCGCGGGGGGGAGCATCAGCCCCAGCATTTT. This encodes CASSRGGEHQPQHF.

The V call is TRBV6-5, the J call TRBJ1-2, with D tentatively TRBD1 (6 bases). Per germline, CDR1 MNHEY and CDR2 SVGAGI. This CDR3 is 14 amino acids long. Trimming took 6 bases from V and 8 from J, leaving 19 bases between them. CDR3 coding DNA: TGTGCCAGCAGGCACCCCACAGGGATCTGGGGCTACACCTTC. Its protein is CASRHPTGIWGYTF.

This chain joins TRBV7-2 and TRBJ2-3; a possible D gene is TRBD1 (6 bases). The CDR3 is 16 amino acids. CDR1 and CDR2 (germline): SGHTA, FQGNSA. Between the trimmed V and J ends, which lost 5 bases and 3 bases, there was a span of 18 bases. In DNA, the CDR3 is TGTGCCAGCAGCCTTCGCAGGGGCCGTGAGACAGATACGCAGTATTTT. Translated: CASSLRRGRETDTQYF.

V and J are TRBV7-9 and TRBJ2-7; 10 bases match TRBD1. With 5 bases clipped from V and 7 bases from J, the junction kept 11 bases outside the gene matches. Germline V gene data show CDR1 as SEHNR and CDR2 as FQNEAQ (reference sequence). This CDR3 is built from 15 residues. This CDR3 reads CASSQIRTGGKEQYF. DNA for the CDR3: TGTGCCAGCAGCCAAATCCGGACAGGGGGGAAAGAGCAGTACTTC.

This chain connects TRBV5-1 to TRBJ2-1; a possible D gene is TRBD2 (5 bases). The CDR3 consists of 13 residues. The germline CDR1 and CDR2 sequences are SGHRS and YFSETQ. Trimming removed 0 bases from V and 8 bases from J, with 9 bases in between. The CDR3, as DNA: TGCGCCAGCAGCTTGGCCTGGCGGGATGAGCAGTTCTTC. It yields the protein CASSLAWRDEQFF.

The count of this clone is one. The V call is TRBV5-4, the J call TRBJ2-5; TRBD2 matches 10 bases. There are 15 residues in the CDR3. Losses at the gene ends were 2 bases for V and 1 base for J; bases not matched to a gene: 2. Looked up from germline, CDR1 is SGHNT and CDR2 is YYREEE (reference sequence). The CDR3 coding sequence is TGTGCCAGCAGCTTACAGCGGGGGGGCCAAGAGACCCAGTACTTC. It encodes CASSLQRGGQETQYF.

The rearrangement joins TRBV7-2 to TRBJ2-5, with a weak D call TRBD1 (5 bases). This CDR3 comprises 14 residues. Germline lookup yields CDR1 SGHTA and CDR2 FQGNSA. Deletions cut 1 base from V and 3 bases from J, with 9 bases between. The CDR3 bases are TGTGCCAGCAGCTTAGAAGGGGCGGAAGAGACCCAGTACTTC. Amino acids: CASSLEGAEETQYF.

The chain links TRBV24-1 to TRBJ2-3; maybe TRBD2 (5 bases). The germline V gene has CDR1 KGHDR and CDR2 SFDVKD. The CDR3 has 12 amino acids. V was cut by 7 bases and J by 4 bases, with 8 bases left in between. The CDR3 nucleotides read TGTGCCACCAGCCCGGGATCAGATACGCAGTATTTT. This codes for CATSPGSDTQYF.